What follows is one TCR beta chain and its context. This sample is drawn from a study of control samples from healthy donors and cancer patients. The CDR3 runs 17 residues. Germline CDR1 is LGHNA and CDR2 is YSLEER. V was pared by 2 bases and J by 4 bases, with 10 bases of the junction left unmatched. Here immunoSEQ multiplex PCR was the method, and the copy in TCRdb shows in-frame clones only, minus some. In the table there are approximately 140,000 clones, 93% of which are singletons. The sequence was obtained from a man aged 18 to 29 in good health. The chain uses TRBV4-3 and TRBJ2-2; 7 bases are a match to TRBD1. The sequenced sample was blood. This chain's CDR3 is CASSQLLPGQSTGELFF. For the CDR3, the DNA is TGCGCCAGCAGCCAATTATTACCGGGACAGAGCACCGGGGAGCTGTTTTTT.